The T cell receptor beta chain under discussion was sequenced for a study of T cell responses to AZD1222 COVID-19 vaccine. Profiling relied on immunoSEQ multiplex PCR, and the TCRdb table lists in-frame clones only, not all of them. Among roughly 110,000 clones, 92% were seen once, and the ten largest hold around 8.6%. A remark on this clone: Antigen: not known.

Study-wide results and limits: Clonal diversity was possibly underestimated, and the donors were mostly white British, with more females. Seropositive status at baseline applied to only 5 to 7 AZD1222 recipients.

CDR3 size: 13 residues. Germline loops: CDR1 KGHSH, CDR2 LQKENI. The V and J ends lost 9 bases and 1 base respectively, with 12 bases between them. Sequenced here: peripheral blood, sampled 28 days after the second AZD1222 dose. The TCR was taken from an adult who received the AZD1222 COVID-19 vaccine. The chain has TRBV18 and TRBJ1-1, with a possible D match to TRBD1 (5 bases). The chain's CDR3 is CASRGTSNTEAFF. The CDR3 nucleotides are TGTGCCAGTAGGGGCACCTCGAACACTGAAGCTTTCTTT.